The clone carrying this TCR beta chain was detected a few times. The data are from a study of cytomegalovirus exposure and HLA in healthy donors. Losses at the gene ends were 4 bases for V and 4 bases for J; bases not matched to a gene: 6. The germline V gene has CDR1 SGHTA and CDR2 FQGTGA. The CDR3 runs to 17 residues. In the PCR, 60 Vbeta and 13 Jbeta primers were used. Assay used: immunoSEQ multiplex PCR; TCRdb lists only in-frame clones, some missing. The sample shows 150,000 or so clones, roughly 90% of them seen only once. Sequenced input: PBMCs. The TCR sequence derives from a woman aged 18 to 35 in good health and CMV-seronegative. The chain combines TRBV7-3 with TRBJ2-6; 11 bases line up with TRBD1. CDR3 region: CASSSGQGVAGANVLTF. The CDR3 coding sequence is TGTGCCAGCAGCTCGGGACAGGGGGTTGCCGGGGCCAACGTCCTGACTTTC. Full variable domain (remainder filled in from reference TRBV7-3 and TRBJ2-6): GAGVSQTPSNKVTEKGKYVELRCDPISGHTALYWYRQSLGQGPEFLIYFQGTGAADDSGLPNDRFFAVRPEGSVSTLKIQRTERGDSAVYLCASSSGQGVAGANVLTFGAGSRLTVL.